The present entry profiles one T cell receptor beta chain with its context. Sequencing used immunoSEQ multiplex PCR; TCRdb keeps in-frame clones, though not all of them. This table has 55,000 to 70,000 clones, approximately 80% appearing once. The germline V gene encodes CDR1 MNHEY and CDR2 SMNVEV (reference sequence). Trimming removed 5 bases from V and 0 bases from J, with 7 bases in between. This CDR3 has 13 residues. These data belong to a study of early stage breast cancer tumors. The origin of this receptor is a person between 35 and 49 years old with breast cancer. This sequence joins TRBV27 and TRBJ1-1; no clear D gene. Material: blood. CDR3 DNA sequence: TGTGCCAGCAGTGTGGCAATGAACACTGAAGCTTTCTTT. Protein: CASSVAMNTEAFF.